These 8 T cell receptor beta chains came from one sample sequenced in a study of shared clonotypes between healthy human individuals. The data were produced by immunoSEQ multiplex PCR, yet TCRdb's version contains in-frame clones alone and is incomplete. Seen here are about 700,000 clones, 92% observed once, and the top ten hold approximately 22%. Naive CD8 cells were CD45RO-negative, positively selected for CCR7, excluding terminally differentiated effector memory CD45RA+ cells. The sequenced sample consisted of naive CD8+ T cells sorted from blood. Every receptor here comes from a man aged 25-45 years in good health.

This chain joins TRBV7-9 and TRBJ2-5; D might be TRBD2 (5 bases). The J call is in doubt because the DNA end fits TRBJ2-7 better. Germline V gene lookup returns CDR1 SEHNR and CDR2 FQNEAQ (reference sequence). The CDR3 is 13 amino acids. The CDR3 sequence is CASMDLPSYEQYF. In DNA, the CDR3 is TGTGCCAGTATGGACTTACCTTCCTACGAGCAGTACTTC.

This chain uses TRBV10-3 with TRBJ2-5; 11 bases map to TRBD1. Losses at the gene ends were 2 bases for V and 4 bases for J; bases not matched to a gene: 9. In germline, CDR1 is ENHRY, CDR2 SYGVKD. The CDR3 has 17 residues. The CDR3 sequence: CAISERTGGYEGETQYF. CDR3 nucleotide sequence: TGTGCCATCAGTGAGAGGACAGGGGGCTATGAGGGAGAGACCCAGTACTTC.

The chain recombines TRBV6-1 with TRBJ2-5; 7 bases agree with TRBD1. The CDR3 loop spans 14 amino acids. The V and J ends lost 5 bases and 2 bases, in that order; junction bases with no gene match: 5. The germline V gene has CDR1 MNHNS and CDR2 SASEGT. Written as DNA, the CDR3 is TGTGCCAGCAGTTCGCAGGGACAGCAAGAGACCCAGTACTTC. Amino acids: CASSSQGQQETQYF.

The gene calls are TRBV7-8 and TRBJ2-1; 8 bases are shared with TRBD2. Germline CDR1 SGHVS, CDR2 FQNEAQ. The CDR3 covers 16 residues. Losses at the gene ends were 1 base for V and 8 bases for J; bases not matched to a gene: 10. The CDR3 loop reads CASSLEAGVPPDEQFF. The CDR3 DNA follows: TGTGCCAGCAGCTTAGAAGCGGGAGTTCCCCCGGATGAGCAGTTCTTC.

This chain links TRBV4-3 with TRBJ1-5, with D unresolved. The CDR3 sequence is 13 residues long. CDR1 is LGHNA and CDR2 is YSLEER in the germline V gene. Trimming left V 0 bases short and J 7 bases short, with 7 bases between. CDR3 coding DNA: TGCGCCAGCAGCCAAGAATTTGGACAGCCCCAGCATTTT. Its translation is CASSQEFGQPQHF.

The chain carries TRBV5-4 and TRBJ2-3, with D unclear. The germline V gene encodes CDR1 SGHNT and CDR2 YYREEE (reference sequence). The CDR3 spans 13 residues. The V and J ends lost 6 bases and 0 bases respectively, with 8 bases between them. The CDR3 loop is CASMFSSTDTQYF. The DNA for the CDR3 is TGTGCCAGCATGTTTTCTAGCACAGATACGCAGTATTTT.

The chain joins TRBV19 to TRBJ1-1, with D unresolved. Germline assignment: CDR1 LNHDA and CDR2 SQIVND (reference sequence). The CDR3 spans 12 residues. V was trimmed by 6 bases and J by 7 bases, leaving 12 bases between them. The CDR3 DNA follows: TGTGCCAGTAGCAGTATTGGCGGTGAAGCTTTCTTT. Protein product: CASSSIGGEAFF.

As regards this clone: Other DNA sequences within the sample encode an identical CDR3. The chain employs TRBV27 and TRBJ1-5; possibly TRBD1 for D (5 bases). Germline CDR1 and CDR2: MNHEY and SMNVEV (reference sequence). This CDR3 comprises 14 residues. The V end lost 2 bases, the J end lost 3 bases, and 8 bases lay between the germline ends. For the CDR3, the DNA is TGTGCCAGCAGTTTACAGGGCTCCAATCAGCCCCAGCATTTT. It codes for CASSLQGSNQPQHF.